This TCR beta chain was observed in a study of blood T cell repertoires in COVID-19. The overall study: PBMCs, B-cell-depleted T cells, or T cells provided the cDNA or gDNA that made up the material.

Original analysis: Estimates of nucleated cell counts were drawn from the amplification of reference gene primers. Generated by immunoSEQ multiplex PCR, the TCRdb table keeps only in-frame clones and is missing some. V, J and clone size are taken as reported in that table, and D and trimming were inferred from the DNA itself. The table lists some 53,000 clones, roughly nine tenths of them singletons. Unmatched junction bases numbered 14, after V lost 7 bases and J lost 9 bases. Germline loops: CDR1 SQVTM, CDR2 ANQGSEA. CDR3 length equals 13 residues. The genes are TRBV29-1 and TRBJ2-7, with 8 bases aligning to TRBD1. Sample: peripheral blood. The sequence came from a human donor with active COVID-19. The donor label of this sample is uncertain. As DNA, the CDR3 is TGCAGCGACGAAGGGACAGGCGGTCAAAGGCAGTACTTC. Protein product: CSDEGTGGQRQYF.